A single sample is the source of the 23 T cell receptor beta chains below, sequenced in a study of T cell changes during pregnancy in multiple sclerosis. The protocol was immunoSEQ multiplex PCR, while the TCRdb copy is restricted to in-frame clones and leaves out a portion. The sample has around 100,000 clones; about nine tenths are singletons. The sequencing here drew on peripheral blood, taken after pregnancy. These receptors were obtained from a female donor with multiple sclerosis, enrolled in a pregnancy study.

The rearrangement uses TRBV5-1 and TRBJ1-4; 7 nucleotides agree with TRBD1. The germline gives CDR1 SGHRS, CDR2 YFSETQ. This CDR3 is built from 15 residues. V was pared by 3 bases and J by 0 bases, with 2 bases of the junction left unmatched. The CDR3 nucleotides are TGCGCCAGCAGCTGGGGGACAGCAACTAATGAAAAACTGTTTTTT. This sequence encodes CASSWGTATNEKLFF.

The V gene is TRBV11-2, the J gene TRBJ2-1, with 9 nucleotides matching TRBD2. The CDR3 covers 15 residues. J gave up 7 bases and V 2 bases, and 6 bases lay outside the gene matches. Germline V lookup: CDR1 SGHAT, CDR2 FQNNGV. The CDR3 is CASSLFASGINEQFF. The CDR3 nucleotides read TGTGCCAGCAGCTTATTCGCTAGCGGGATTAATGAGCAGTTCTTC.

The table lists this clone with many counts. The chain is built from TRBV6-1 and TRBJ2-2, with D tentatively TRBD2 (6 bases). Trimming cost V 5 bases and J 4 bases, with 14 bases left between them. CDR3 size: 15 residues. CDR1 and CDR2 from the germline V gene are MNHNS and SASEGT. The CDR3 reads CASSTGETSTGELFF. In DNA, the CDR3 is TGTGCCAGCAGTACGGGGGAGACGAGCACCGGGGAGCTGTTTTTT.

The chain recombines TRBV9 with TRBJ2-2, with 9 bases fitting TRBD1. Germline-derived CDR1 and CDR2 are SGDLS and YYNGEE. CDR3 length equals 16 residues. V was clipped by 3 bases and J by 5 bases; unmatched bases: 8. The CDR3 sequence: CASSDRTGARTGELFF. The CDR3 region has the DNA TGTGCCAGCAGCGACCGGACAGGGGCACGAACCGGGGAGCTGTTTTTT.

This chain links TRBV27 with TRBJ2-2, with D possibly matching TRBD2 (6 bases). V gave up 5 bases and J gave up 1 base, with 14 bases separating them. The CDR3 runs to 16 residues. In germline, CDR1 is MNHEY, CDR2 SMNVEV (reference sequence). The CDR3 sequence is CASSLHFSGNTGELFF. The DNA of the CDR3 is TGTGCCAGCAGTCTGCATTTTAGCGGGAACACCGGGGAGCTGTTTTTT.

The chain has TRBV15 and TRBJ2-7, with 11 bases lining up with TRBD2. The CDR3 sequence is 15 residues long. J was trimmed by 2 bases and V by 3 bases; bases with no gene match: 3. Looked up from germline, CDR1 is LNHNV and CDR2 is YYDKDF (reference sequence). DNA of the CDR3: TGTGCCACCAGCAGGTTGACTAGCGGGGCCTACGAGCAGTACTTC. It translates to CATSRLTSGAYEQYF. The full variable domain, rest sourced from reference TRBV15 and TRBJ2-7, is DAMVIQNPRYQVTQFGKPVTLSCSQTLNHNVMYWYQQKSSQAPKLLFHYYDKDFNNEADTPDNFQSRRPNTSFCFLDIRSPGLGDTAMYLCATSRLTSGAYEQYFGPGTRLTVT.

The chain joins TRBV6-1 to TRBJ1-5; D call uncertain. Germline CDR1 reads MNHNS; CDR2 reads SASEGT. The CDR3 runs 17 residues. The ends were cut back, 2 bases at V and 5 bases at J, with 19 bases in the middle. The CDR3 region has the DNA TGTGCCAGCAGTGAACCGGATTCCGGGATATATTATCAGCCCCAGCATTTT. Its translation is CASSEPDSGIYYQPQHF.

The chain couples TRBV11-2 to TRBJ1-2; TRBD1 matches 9 bases. The CDR3 loop spans 13 amino acids. Germline loops: CDR1 SGHAT, CDR2 FQNNGV. The trim removed 5 bases at V and 8 bases at J, leaving 6 bases unmatched. CDR3 amino acids: CASSPDRGGGYTF. The CDR3 DNA is TGTGCCAGCAGCCCGGACAGGGGAGGCGGCTACACCTTC. Filled out from reference TRBV11-2 and TRBJ1-2, the complete variable domain reads EAGVAQSPRYKIIEKRQSVAFWCNPISGHATLYWYQQILGQGPKLLIQFQNNGVVDDSQLPKDRFSAERLKGVDSTLKIQPAKLEDSAVYLCASSPDRGGGYTFGSGTRLTVV.

The V gene is TRBV14, the J gene TRBJ2-1; TRBD1 agrees at 8 bases. The CDR3 runs to 14 residues. V shed 4 bases, J shed 7 bases, and the junction held 6 bases outside the gene matches. CDR1 and CDR2 (germline): SGHDN, FVKESK. CDR3 nucleotides: TGTGCCAGCAGCCGACAGGGGAATGGGAATGAGCAGTTCTTC. Translation: CASSRQGNGNEQFF.

The chain joins TRBV19 to TRBJ1-2; perhaps TRBD1 as D (6 bases). The CDR3 consists of 16 residues. Germline-derived CDR1 and CDR2 are LNHDA and SQIVND (reference sequence). V was pared by 10 bases and J by 6 bases, with 27 bases between. CDR3 sequence reads: CATQRGGPGVENGYTF. Written as DNA, the CDR3 is TGTGCCACTCAGCGGGGGGGGCCAGGGGTGGAGAATGGCTACACCTTC. Using reference TRBV19 and TRBJ1-2 for the parts outside the CDR3, the full variable domain is DGGITQSPKYLFRKEGQNVTLSCEQNLNHDAMYWYRQDPGQGLRLIYYSQIVNDFQKGDIAEGYSVSREKKESFPLTVTSAQKNPTAFYLCATQRGGPGVENGYTFGSGTRLTVV.

The chain is built from TRBV30 and TRBJ1-1; D remains ambiguous. CDR3 length: 14 amino acids. Trimming cost V 2 bases and J 5 bases, with 15 bases left between them. Germline CDR1 GTSNPN, CDR2 SVGIG (reference sequence). The CDR3 bases are TGTGCCTGGAGTAATGGGGTCGCGGGAACTGAAGCTTTCTTT. Encoded protein: CAWSNGVAGTEAFF.

This rearrangement joins TRBV7-3 to TRBJ2-1, with D maybe TRBD2 (6 bases). This CDR3 is built from 16 residues. The V end lost 2 bases, the J end lost 7 bases, and 18 bases lay between the germline ends. Germline V CDR1 and CDR2: SGHTA, FQGTGA. Written as DNA, the CDR3 is TGTGCCAGCAGCTTAGGCCCCACCGGGGCGGGAAATGAGCAGTTCTTC. Translated: CASSLGPTGAGNEQFF.

The genes are TRBV7-8 and TRBJ1-3; weak D call: TRBD1 (5 bases). The CDR3 spans 17 residues. Trimming stripped 5 bases from V and 1 base from J, with 18 bases between. Germline CDR1 is SGHVS and CDR2 is FQNEAQ. CDR3 sequence (DNA): TGTGCCAGCAGCCCTCGACCCCCGGGGACTTCTGGAAACACCATATATTTT. This encodes CASSPRPPGTSGNTIYF.

V and J are TRBV18 and TRBJ2-7, with TRBD1 matching 7 bases. The ends lost 4 bases at V and 2 bases at J; junction bases unmatched: 2. This CDR3 comprises 13 residues. The V gene's germline CDR1 is KGHSH and CDR2 LQKENI. Written as DNA, the CDR3 is TGTGCCAGCTCACACGGGACAGCCTACGAGCAGTACTTC. It is translated as CASSHGTAYEQYF.

This CDR3 is CAWRGGETEAFF. The DNA for the CDR3 is TGTGCCTGGAGAGGGGGCGAAACTGAAGCTTTCTTT. This rearrangement joins TRBV30 to TRBJ1-1; 7 bases are a match to TRBD1. Germline CDR1 is GTSNPN and CDR2 is SVGIG (reference sequence). Trimming took 3 bases from V and 5 from J; bases not matched to a gene: 3. CDR3 length: 12 amino acids.

The J gene is TRBJ1-5, the V gene TRBV10-3, with 9 nucleotides matching TRBD1. This CDR3 contains 14 residues. CDR1 and CDR2 from the germline V gene are ENHRY and SYGVKD. V trimming: 4 bases; J trimming: 6 bases; junction bases outside the gene matches: 4. In DNA form, the CDR3 reads TGTGCCATCAGTGGTACAGGGGGCGGTCAGCCCCAGCATTTT. It specifies CAISGTGGGQPQHF.

CDR3 amino acids: CASSFFSGGSPLHF. Here the CDR3 DNA reads TGTGCCAGCAGCTTTTTTTCAGGTGGTTCACCCCTCCACTTT. The J gene is TRBJ1-6, the V gene TRBV5-6; D not certain. The CDR3 is 14 amino acids. Trimming left V 2 bases short and J 9 bases short, with 12 bases between. CDR1 SGHDT and CDR2 YYEEEE come from the germline V gene.

V and J are TRBV2 and TRBJ2-2; possibly TRBD1 for D (5 bases). The CDR3 covers 13 residues. Deletions cut 6 bases from V and 0 bases from J, with 5 bases between. Germline CDR1 SNHLY, CDR2 FYNNEI. As DNA, the CDR3 is TGTGCCAGCAGAGGGGCGAACACCGGGGAGCTGTTTTTT. This gives the protein CASRGANTGELFF.

The rearrangement uses TRBV27 and TRBJ2-7, with D tentatively TRBD2 (6 bases). V lost 6 bases, J lost 1 base, and 13 bases lay in between. Looked up from germline, CDR1 is MNHEY and CDR2 is SMNVEV (reference sequence). The CDR3 spans 14 residues. The CDR3 sequence is CASRTLGGSYEQYF. The CDR3 DNA is TGTGCCAGCAGAACCCTGGGGGGATCCTACGAGCAGTACTTC.

The chain combines TRBV28 with TRBJ1-1, with 8 bases lining up with TRBD1. Germline V lookup: CDR1 MDHEN, CDR2 SYDVKM. Trimming cost V 2 bases and J 0 bases; bases outside gene matches: 5. This CDR3 has 16 residues. The CDR3 DNA reads as TGTGCCAGCAGTTTAGAAGGACAGGGTATGAACACTGAAGCTTTCTTT. Amino acid sequence: CASSLEGQGMNTEAFF.

This chain links TRBV4-1 with TRBJ2-2; 10 positions agree with TRBD2. Trimming at V came to 5 bases and at J to 4 bases, leaving 7 bases not matched to a gene. The CDR3 extends over 16 amino acids. CDR1 and CDR2 (germline): MGHRA, YSYEKL. The chain's CDR3 is CASSLEAGGPTGELFF. The DNA of the CDR3 is TGCGCCAGCAGCTTGGAAGCGGGGGGGCCCACCGGGGAGCTGTTTTTT.

V and J are TRBV27 and TRBJ2-2; D might be TRBD2 (6 bases). There are 14 residues in the CDR3. Germline loops: CDR1 MNHEY, CDR2 SMNVEV (reference sequence). The V gene lost 4 bases and the J gene lost 1 base, with 7 bases spanning the gap. CDR3 loop: CASSYGGNTGELFF. CDR3 sequence (DNA): TGTGCCAGCAGTTACGGGGGGAACACCGGGGAGCTGTTTTTT.

The genes are TRBV7-3 and TRBJ2-7; TRBD1 might be the D (5 bases). The germline gives CDR1 SGHTA, CDR2 FQGTGA. Trimming cost V 4 bases and J 6 bases, with 16 bases left between them. The CDR3 is 14 amino acids. The CDR3 DNA is TGTGCCAGCAGCTCGAAGGGGAACCCGGGCGAGCAGTACTTC. Encoded protein: CASSSKGNPGEQYF. Looking up the rest from reference TRBV7-3 and TRBJ2-7 gives the full variable domain: GAGVSQTPSNKVTEKGKYVELRCDPISGHTALYWYRQSLGQGPEFLIYFQGTGAADDSGLPNDRFFAVRPEGSVSTLKIQRTERGDSAVYLCASSSKGNPGEQYFGPGTRLTVT.